The 23 T cell receptor beta chains given below trace back to one sample, sequenced in a study of cytomegalovirus exposure and HLA in healthy donors (dated by TCRdb to about 2017). The library relied on the immunoSEQ multiplex PCR assay. For the multiplex PCR, a mixture combining 60 forward primers for TCR Vbeta segments and 13 reverse primers for TCR Jbeta segments was used. TCRdb took over this immuneACCESS table, retaining in-frame rearrangements with V and J assigned. Such tables are incomplete; in checked studies, under half of the missing clones stem from an unresolved V gene, and the remainder is unexplained. Across this sample there are 150,000 to 200,000 clones, with roughly 83% seen only once. Of the sample, roughly 1.5% is held by the ten largest clones. The specimen sequenced was PBMCs. These TCRs come from a woman in her forties or fifties in good health and CMV-seronegative.

The chain carries TRBV9 and TRBJ1-1; no firm D call. CDR1 is SGDLS, CDR2 YYNGEE, per germline. Trimming left V 0 bases short and J 6 bases short, with 12 bases between. CDR3 length: 14 residues. DNA for the CDR3: TGTGCCAGCAGCGTAGTGGCCGGGAGAGCTGAAGCTTTCTTT. Residues: CASSVVAGRAEAFF.

The chain uses TRBV11-2 and TRBJ2-2; 8 nucleotides agree with TRBD2. CDR1 SGHAT and CDR2 FQNNGV come from the germline V gene. Germline trimming cut 8 bases from V and 4 bases from J; bases unmatched to any gene: 6. This CDR3 has 14 amino acids. CDR3 sequence reads: CASERGSTTGELFF. The CDR3 DNA reads TGTGCCAGCGAGCGGGGGTCGACCACCGGGGAGCTGTTTTTT.

The rearrangement uses TRBV7-2 and TRBJ2-3; perhaps TRBD1 as D (5 bases). Germline V gives CDR1 SGHTA, CDR2 FQGNSA. CDR3 length: 14 residues. V was trimmed by 4 bases and J by 2 bases, leaving 10 bases between them. This CDR3 is CASSSPGITDTQYF. Here the CDR3 DNA reads TGTGCCAGCAGCTCCCCAGGGATCACAGATACGCAGTATTTT. Full variable domain (missing parts from reference TRBV7-2 and TRBJ2-3): GAGVSQSPSNKVTEKGKDVELRCDPISGHTALYWYRQSLGQGLEFLIYFQGNSAPDKSGLPSDRFSAERTGGSVSTLTIQRTQQEDSAVYLCASSSPGITDTQYFGPGTRLTVL.

The V and J genes are TRBV7-8 and TRBJ1-4, with 8 bases lining up with TRBD1. With 5 bases clipped from V and 5 bases from J, the junction kept 7 bases outside the gene matches. The CDR3 is made up of 15 amino acids. Germline-derived CDR1 and CDR2 are SGHVS and FQNEAQ. CDR3 in amino acids: CASSHDRGGNEKLFF. The CDR3 DNA is TGTGCCAGCAGCCATGACAGGGGTGGGAATGAAAAACTGTTTTTT.

V is TRBV19 and J is TRBJ2-2; TRBD1 might be the D (6 bases). Trimming stripped 8 bases from V and 2 bases from J, with 12 bases between. There are 14 residues in the CDR3. Per germline, CDR1 LNHDA and CDR2 SQIVND (reference sequence). CDR3 protein: CASSDRSNTGELFF. For the CDR3, the DNA is TGTGCCAGTTCTGACAGGAGCAACACCGGGGAGCTGTTTTTT.

V gene TRBV28 combines with J gene TRBJ1-3, with 7 bases matching TRBD1. This CDR3 has 15 residues. Germline V gene data show CDR1 as MDHEN and CDR2 as SYDVKM. Trimming took 6 bases from V and 4 from J; bases not matched to a gene: 9. Here the CDR3 reads CASSNYRGDGNTIYF. In DNA, the CDR3 is TGTGCCAGCAGCAACTACAGGGGAGACGGAAACACCATATATTTT.

This clone was seen a few times. The CDR3 protein is CASSQVPPDRGLYNEQFF. In DNA, the CDR3 is TGCGCCAGCAGCCAAGTCCCCCCAGACAGGGGGCTCTACAATGAGCAGTTCTTC. The J gene is TRBJ2-1, the V gene TRBV4-3, with TRBD1 matching 10 bases. The germline V gene has CDR1 LGHNA and CDR2 YSLEER. V shed 1 base and J 3 bases; nucleotides not matched to a gene: 9. CDR3 size: 18 residues.

The V call is TRBV5-1, the J call TRBJ2-1; 10 bases are a match to TRBD2. Trimming at V came to 0 bases and at J to 6 bases, leaving 6 bases not matched to a gene. The CDR3 loop spans 16 amino acids. Germline assignment: CDR1 SGHRS and CDR2 YFSETQ. The CDR3: CASSLVGTSASNEQFF. CDR3 sequence (DNA): TGCGCCAGCAGCTTGGTAGGGACTAGCGCTTCCAATGAGCAGTTCTTC.

The J gene is TRBJ2-2, the V gene TRBV7-9; D is ambiguous. CDR1 and CDR2 (germline): SEHNR, FQNEAQ (reference sequence). CDR3 length: 14 amino acids. The V gene lost 1 base and the J gene lost 3 bases, with 6 bases spanning the gap. The CDR3 sequence: CASSLDTYTGELFF. The CDR3 DNA reads as TGTGCCAGCAGCTTAGATACTTACACCGGGGAGCTGTTTTTT.

This clone occurred once. This sequence joins TRBV4-3 and TRBJ2-2; D gene ambiguous. CDR1 LGHNA and CDR2 YSLEER come from the germline V gene. CDR3 length: 12 amino acids. Trimming cost V 8 bases and J 1 base, with 5 bases left between them. The DNA for the CDR3 is TGCGCCAGCTCCGGGAACACCGGGGAGCTGTTTTTT. Translated: CASSGNTGELFF.

This chain uses TRBV18 with TRBJ1-2; TRBD1 matches at 7 bases. The CDR3 length is 12 residues. The germline V gene has CDR1 KGHSH and CDR2 LQKENI. V was pared by 4 bases and J by 8 bases, with 4 bases of the junction left unmatched. CDR3 sequence reads: CASSRGTEGYTF. For the CDR3, the DNA is TGTGCCAGCTCACGCGGGACAGAGGGCTACACCTTC.

This clone was picked up a small number of times. The rearrangement joins TRBV7-9 to TRBJ2-3; no clear D. V was trimmed by 5 bases and J by 5 bases, leaving 17 bases between them. The CDR3 contains 15 residues. The germline V gene has CDR1 SEHNR and CDR2 FQNEAQ (reference sequence). The CDR3 DNA reads TGTGCCAGCAGCCCCAAAATAAGACTTGGAGATACGCAGTATTTT. Residues: CASSPKIRLGDTQYF.

This clone was observed a handful of times. V usage is TRBV9 and J usage is TRBJ2-3; TRBD2 matches 9 bases. Germline loops: CDR1 SGDLS, CDR2 YYNGEE. The CDR3 has 15 amino acids. V lost 7 bases to trimming and J lost 0 bases; unmatched junction nucleotides: 6. The CDR3 spells CASRPSGTSTDTQYF. The DNA of the CDR3 is TGTGCCAGCCGTCCTAGCGGGACTAGCACAGATACGCAGTATTTT.

A single count supports this clone. This sequence joins TRBV29-1 and TRBJ2-7; D might be TRBD2 (6 bases). Looked up from germline, CDR1 is SQVTM and CDR2 is ANQGSEA. Trimming left V 4 bases short and J 3 bases short, with 19 bases between. This CDR3 comprises 15 residues. The CDR3 DNA reads as TGCAGCGTTGTCGCCCCGGGACTTCTTCTCTACGAGCAGTACTTC. Residues: CSVVAPGLLLYEQYF.

J is TRBJ1-2 and V is TRBV28; a weak D match, TRBD1 (5 bases). From germline, CDR1 is MDHEN and CDR2 SYDVKM. Trimming stripped 1 base from V and 8 bases from J, with 8 bases between. CDR3 length equals 12 residues. CDR3 loop: CASSLSGRGYTF. CDR3 in DNA: TGTGCCAGCAGTTTATCAGGGCGCGGCTACACCTTC.

This chain joins TRBV2 and TRBJ2-6; D might be TRBD2 (6 bases). Trimming left V 8 bases short and J 0 bases short, with 20 bases between. Per germline, CDR1 SNHLY and CDR2 FYNNEI. The CDR3 spans 18 residues. The CDR3 region is CASGFGRGDSSGANVLTF. The CDR3 bases are TGTGCCAGCGGTTTCGGGCGCGGGGATAGCTCTGGGGCCAACGTCCTGACTTTC.

The chain joins TRBV4-2 to TRBJ2-3, with D perhaps TRBD2 (6 bases). Germline V gene data show CDR1 as LGHNA and CDR2 as YNFKEQ. The CDR3 is 18 amino acids. V was cut by 4 bases and J by 0 bases, with 20 bases left in between. The chain's CDR3 is CASSPDPGERYSTDTQYF. The CDR3, as DNA: TGTGCCAGCAGCCCCGACCCGGGGGAGCGGTATAGCACAGATACGCAGTATTTT.

The chain recombines TRBV5-5 with TRBJ1-1; 10 nucleotides line up with TRBD1. The germline V gene encodes CDR1 SGHKS and CDR2 YYEKEE (reference sequence). V lost 3 bases, J lost 9 bases, and 11 bases stayed unmatched. This CDR3 contains 15 residues. The CDR3 loop reads CASSWGQDRGSKAFF. The CDR3 region has the DNA TGTGCCAGCAGCTGGGGTCAGGACAGGGGGTCTAAAGCTTTCTTT.

This chain joins TRBV7-2 and TRBJ1-5; D remains ambiguous. The CDR3 runs to 14 residues. Germline CDR1 and CDR2: SGHTA and FQGNSA. V lost 5 bases to trimming and J lost 7 bases, with 15 bases between them. The CDR3 reads CASSPWGEGQPQHF. In DNA, the CDR3 is TGTGCCAGCAGCCCATGGGGTGAGGGCCAGCCCCAGCATTTT. The variable domain in full, with the rest retrieved from reference TRBV7-2 and TRBJ1-5, is GAGVSQSPSNKVTEKGKDVELRCDPISGHTALYWYRQSLGQGLEFLIYFQGNSAPDKSGLPSDRFSAERTGGSVSTLTIQRTQQEDSAVYLCASSPWGEGQPQHFGDGTRLSIL.

V is TRBV6-5 and J is TRBJ2-5; D is possibly TRBD1 (6 bases). The germline V and J ends were trimmed by 7 bases and 2 bases, with 11 bases remaining between them. Germline-derived CDR1 and CDR2 are MNHEY and SVGAGI. The CDR3 is made up of 13 amino acids. CDR3 in amino acids: CASMRTAQETQYF. In nucleotides, the CDR3 is TGTGCCAGCATGAGGACAGCGCAAGAGACCCAGTACTTC.

V is TRBV6-1 and J is TRBJ1-1; a possible D gene is TRBD1 (6 bases). Germline lookup yields CDR1 MNHNS and CDR2 SASEGT. The CDR3 sequence is 16 residues long. Between the trimmed V and J ends, which lost 4 bases and 3 bases, there was a span of 18 bases. CDR3 bases: TGTGCCAGCAGTGGAGCCGCCGGGACATCCTACACTGAAGCTTTCTTT. It yields the protein CASSGAAGTSYTEAFF.

The rearrangement joins TRBV7-2 to TRBJ1-1; 8 bases map to TRBD1. Looked up from germline, CDR1 is SGHTA and CDR2 is FQGNSA. Trimming took 3 bases from V and 8 from J; bases not matched to a gene: 8. The CDR3 totals 14 residues. CDR3 DNA: TGTGCCAGCAGCTTTTCCCCTGGACAGGGAGAAGCTTTCTTT. Its translation is CASSFSPGQGEAFF.

This rearrangement joins TRBV5-1 to TRBJ2-1, with 7 bases aligning to TRBD1. The CDR3 length is 15 residues. Trimming took 0 bases from V and 4 from J; bases not matched to a gene: 4. Looked up from germline, CDR1 is SGHRS and CDR2 is YFSETQ. CDR3 protein: CASSLDGTEYNEQFF. Written as DNA, the CDR3 is TGCGCCAGCAGCTTGGACGGGACAGAGTACAATGAGCAGTTCTTC.